This TCR beta chain was documented in a study of early T cells in non-severe SARS-CoV-2 infection. On the study more broadly: Sequencing was performed on bulk RNA from unsorted whole blood, leaving chains unpaired. Study-level findings and limits: Database matching using VDJdb favored anti-spike CD8 responses, with private and CD4 specificities left missing.

This clonotype has a count of ten or more. The antigen is unknown. Researchers attached unique molecular identifiers to individual cDNA molecules. One entry per CDR3 protein, called by TCRdb with MiXCR from the 5' RACE reads. The sample has about 33,000 distinct CDR3 sequences, approximately 4.4% seen once. The CDR3 is 16 amino acids. Germline CDR1 and CDR2: SGDLS and YYNGEE. Trimming stripped 0 bases from V and 1 base from J, with 14 bases between. The sequenced material came from whole blood. The TCR sequence derives from an adult who was a healthcare worker with PCR-confirmed SARS-CoV-2 infection or an uninfected control (not recorded which). The chain combines TRBV9 with TRBJ2-7; TRBD1 might be the D (7 bases). The CDR3 DNA is TGTGCCAGCAGCGTAGGGAGGGACAGAGCATCCTACGAGCAGTACTTC. Translation: CASSVGRDRASYEQYF.